This TCR beta chain is from a study of CD8 T cells in cerebrospinal fluid in Alzheimer's disease. Whole-study results and caveats: The largest CSF clone was proportionally bigger in mild cognitive impairment or Alzheimer's disease than controls.

This clonotype ranks as large in terms of frequency. Its antigen remains unidentified. The CDR3 runs to 14 residues. CDR1 is MNHEY, CDR2 SVGAGI, per germline. 10X single-cell V(D)J and 5' gene-expression libraries profiled CSF cells. TCRdb re-called the 10x single-cell sequencing reads and gives one entry per CDR3 protein, without DNA. This sample's table has over 1,100 distinct CDR3 sequences. The clonotype comes from a human donor with mild cognitive impairment. This chain connects TRBV6-5 to TRBJ1-6. Sequenced: cerebrospinal fluid. CDR3 residues: CAIRGPGRNSPLHF.